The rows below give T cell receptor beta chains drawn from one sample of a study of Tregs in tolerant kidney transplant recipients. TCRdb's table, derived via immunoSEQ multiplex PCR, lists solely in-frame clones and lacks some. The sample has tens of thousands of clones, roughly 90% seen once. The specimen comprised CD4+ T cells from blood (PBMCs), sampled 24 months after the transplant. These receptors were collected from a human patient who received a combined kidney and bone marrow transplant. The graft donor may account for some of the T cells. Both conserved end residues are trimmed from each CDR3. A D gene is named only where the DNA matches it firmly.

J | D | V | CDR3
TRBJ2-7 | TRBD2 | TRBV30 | AWRGLAGGPISYEQY
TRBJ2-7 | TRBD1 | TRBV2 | ASSEGKLGQGSYEQY
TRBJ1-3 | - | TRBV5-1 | ASSLFGDSGNTIY
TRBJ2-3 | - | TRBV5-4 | ASSLEGGAAGESTDTQY
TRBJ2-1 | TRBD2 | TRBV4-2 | ASSQNTGRASVNEQF
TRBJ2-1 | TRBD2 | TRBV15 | ATSRVSSSGRNEQF
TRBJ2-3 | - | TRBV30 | AWSVQGDTQY
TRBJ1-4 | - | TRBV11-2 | ASSFSEKLF
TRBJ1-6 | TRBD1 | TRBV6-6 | ASSYSPGQGSPLH
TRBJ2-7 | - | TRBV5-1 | ASSLGQNYEQY
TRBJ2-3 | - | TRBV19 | ASSINGMVSDTQY
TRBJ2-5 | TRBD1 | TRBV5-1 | ASSFMGTDQETQY
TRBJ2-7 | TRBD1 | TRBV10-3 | AISDEGQWKY
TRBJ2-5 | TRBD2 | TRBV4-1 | ASSLMVLAGGTRRQETQY
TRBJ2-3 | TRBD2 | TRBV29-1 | SVQTSVADTQY
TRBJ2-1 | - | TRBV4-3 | ASSQQGGHNEQF
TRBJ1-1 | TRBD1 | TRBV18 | ASSPGTGSMNTEAF
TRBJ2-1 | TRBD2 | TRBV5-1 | ASSSRTSYEQF
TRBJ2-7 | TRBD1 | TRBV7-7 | ASSPRQGGQYEQY
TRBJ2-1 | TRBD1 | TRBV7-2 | ASSREWDRINEQF
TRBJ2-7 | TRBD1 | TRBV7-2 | ASSFRARGLNEQY
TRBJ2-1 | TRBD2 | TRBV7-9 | ASGLAGNNEQF
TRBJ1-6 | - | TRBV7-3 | ASSSQNNSPLH
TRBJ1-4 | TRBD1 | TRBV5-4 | ASSLGTGEQAGKLF
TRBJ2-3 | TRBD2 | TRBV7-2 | ASSFLGVAGGGTDTQY
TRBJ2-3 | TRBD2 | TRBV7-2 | ASGRVAGASTDTQY
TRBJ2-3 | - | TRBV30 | AWSDLNSDTQY
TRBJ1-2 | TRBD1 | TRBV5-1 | ASSRTGSDYGYT
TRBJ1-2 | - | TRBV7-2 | ASSLVSGHGYT
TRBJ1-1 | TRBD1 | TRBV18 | ASSRPPWTGMNTEAF
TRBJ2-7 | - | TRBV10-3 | AISMGHGSYEQY
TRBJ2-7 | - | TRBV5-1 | ASSDKGSHSSYEQY
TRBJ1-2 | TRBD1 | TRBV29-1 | SVGGTGGDGYT
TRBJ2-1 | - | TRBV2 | ASRPGVSGEQF
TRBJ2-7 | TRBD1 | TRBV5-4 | ASSSHRGNDEQY
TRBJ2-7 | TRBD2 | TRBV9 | ASSVEGGSYEQY
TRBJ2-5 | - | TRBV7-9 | ASSLLRGPGETQY
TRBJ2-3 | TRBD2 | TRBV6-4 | ASRLTSGTDTQY
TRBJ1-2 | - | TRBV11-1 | ASSLDRDYGYT
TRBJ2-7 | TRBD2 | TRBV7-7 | ASSPSIPGGEQY
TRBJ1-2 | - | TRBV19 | ASSMRPGGGYT
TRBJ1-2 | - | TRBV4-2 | ASSQDLTKNYGYT
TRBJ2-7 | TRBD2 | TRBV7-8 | ASSLWLAGGSRYEQY
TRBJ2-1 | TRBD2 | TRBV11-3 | ASSLPGLAAYNEQF
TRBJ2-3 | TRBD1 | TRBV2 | ASSEDRGSEDTQY
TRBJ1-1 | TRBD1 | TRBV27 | ASSLRAGTGITEAF
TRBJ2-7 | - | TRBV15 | ATSRDLETGFEQY
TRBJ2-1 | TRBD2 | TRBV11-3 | ASKAGGSVSGNEQF
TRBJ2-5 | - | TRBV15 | ATSRSLGTQETQY
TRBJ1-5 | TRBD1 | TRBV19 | ASSARSTGISNQPQH